This TCR beta chain was identified during a study of blood T cell repertoires in COVID-19. Background on the study: In each case, the material was cDNA or gDNA derived from T cells, B-cell-depleted T cells, or PBMCs.

Germline-derived CDR1 and CDR2 are MNHEY and SVGAGI. CDR3 length equals 13 residues. V was clipped by 3 bases and J by 5 bases, with 8 bases between them. Under the authors' procedure: The assay estimated nucleated cells by amplifying reference gene primers. Produced via immunoSEQ multiplex PCR; TCRdb's table is partial and in-frame only. The V and J calls and clone size come from that table; D and trimming were worked out from the DNA. This table holds about 240,000 clones, around 89% found once. Sequenced: PBMCs or T cells enriched from blood (not recorded which). This clonotype was sampled from a woman in her thirties who had recovered from COVID-19. This chain uses TRBV6-5 with TRBJ1-5; unclear D gene. DNA of the CDR3: TGTGCCAGCAGTTATTCTCGGTATCAGCCCCAGCATTTT. Residues: CASSYSRYQPQHF.